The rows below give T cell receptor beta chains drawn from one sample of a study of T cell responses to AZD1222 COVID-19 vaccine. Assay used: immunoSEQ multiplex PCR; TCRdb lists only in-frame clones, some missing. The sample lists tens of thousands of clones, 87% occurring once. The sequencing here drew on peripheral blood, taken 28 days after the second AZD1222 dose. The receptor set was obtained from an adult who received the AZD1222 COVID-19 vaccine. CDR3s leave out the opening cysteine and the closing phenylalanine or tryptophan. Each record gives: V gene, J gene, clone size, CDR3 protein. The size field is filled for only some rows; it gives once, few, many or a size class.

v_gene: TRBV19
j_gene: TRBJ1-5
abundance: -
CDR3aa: ASSGTGGGQPQH

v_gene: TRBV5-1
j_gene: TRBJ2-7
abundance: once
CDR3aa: ASSLALDGSEQY

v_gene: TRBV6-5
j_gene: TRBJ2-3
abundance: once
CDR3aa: ASGSTGWGTDTQY

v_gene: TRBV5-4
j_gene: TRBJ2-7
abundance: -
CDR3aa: ASSLSGREEQY

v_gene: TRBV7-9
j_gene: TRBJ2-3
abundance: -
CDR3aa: ASSIIAGRTDTQY

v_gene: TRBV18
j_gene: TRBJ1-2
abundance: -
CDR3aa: ASSPDTANYGYT

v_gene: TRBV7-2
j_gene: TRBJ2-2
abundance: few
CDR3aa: ASSLGASGRAGTGELF

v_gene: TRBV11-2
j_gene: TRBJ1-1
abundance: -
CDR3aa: ASSLGRGTEAF

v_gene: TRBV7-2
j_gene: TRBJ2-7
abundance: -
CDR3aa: ASSHRGGAPYEQY

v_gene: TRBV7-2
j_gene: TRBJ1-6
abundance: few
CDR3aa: ASSRDRVGSPLH

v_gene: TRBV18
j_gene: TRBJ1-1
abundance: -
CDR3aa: ASSPGGGMGTEAF

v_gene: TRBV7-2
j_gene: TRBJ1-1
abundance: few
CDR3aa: ASSSVDWRNTEAF

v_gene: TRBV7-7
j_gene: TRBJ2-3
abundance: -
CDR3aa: ASSLTSGATDTQY

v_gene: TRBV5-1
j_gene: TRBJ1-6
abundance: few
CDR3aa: ASSPGTGTYNSPLH

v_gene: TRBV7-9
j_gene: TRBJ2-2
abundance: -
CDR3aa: ASSYRTGGGTGELF

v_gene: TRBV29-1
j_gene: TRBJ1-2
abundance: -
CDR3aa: SAETGGNYGYT

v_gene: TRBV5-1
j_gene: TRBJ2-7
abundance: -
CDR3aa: ASSLAQGWLYEQY

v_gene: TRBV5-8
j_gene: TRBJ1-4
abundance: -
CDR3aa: ASSWGQGATATNEKLF

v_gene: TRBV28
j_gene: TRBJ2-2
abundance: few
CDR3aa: ASHQQGVAGELF

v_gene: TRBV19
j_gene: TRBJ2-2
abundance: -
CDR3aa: ASSIWSGKTGELF

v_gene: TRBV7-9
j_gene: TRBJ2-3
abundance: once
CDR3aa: ASSPGLAEGDTQY

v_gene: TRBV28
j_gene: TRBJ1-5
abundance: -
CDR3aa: ASGFEPQH

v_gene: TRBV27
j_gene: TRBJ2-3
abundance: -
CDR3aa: ASSIALLGTDTQY

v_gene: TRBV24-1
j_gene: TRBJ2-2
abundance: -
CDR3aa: ATSDVTGGVTGELF